This T cell receptor (beta chain) was captured by sequencing in a study of T-cell reconstitution after alpha-beta-depleted transplantation in children. Unique molecular identifiers were built into the TCRbeta library. TCRdb re-derived calls from the PCR reads in MiXCR, one entry per CDR3 protein. This table holds 490,000 or so distinct CDR3 sequences, roughly an eighth found once. This CDR3 has 16 amino acids. Germline-derived CDR1 and CDR2 are SEHNR and FQNEAQ (reference sequence). Trimming stripped 6 bases from V and 5 bases from J, with 19 bases between. Sequenced here: PBMCs from the stem cell graft donor, sampled from the stem cell graft. The chain employs TRBV7-9 and TRBJ2-2; D might be TRBD1 (5 bases). This TCR was sampled from a human donor who donated a stem cell graft to a child with combined immunodeficiency. CDR3 residues: CASSKQGVVKTGELFF. DNA of the CDR3: TGTGCCAGCAGTAAACAAGGGGTGGTGAAAACCGGGGAGCTGTTTTTT.